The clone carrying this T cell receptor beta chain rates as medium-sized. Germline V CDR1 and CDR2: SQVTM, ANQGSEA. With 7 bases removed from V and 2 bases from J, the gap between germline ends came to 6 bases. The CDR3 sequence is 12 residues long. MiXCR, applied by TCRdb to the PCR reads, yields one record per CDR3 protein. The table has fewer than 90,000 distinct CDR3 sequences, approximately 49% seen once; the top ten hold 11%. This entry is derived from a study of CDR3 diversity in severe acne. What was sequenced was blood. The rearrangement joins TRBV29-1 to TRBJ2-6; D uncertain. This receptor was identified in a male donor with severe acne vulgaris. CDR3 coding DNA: TGCAGCGCGCAGGCTGGGGCCAACGTCCTGACTTTC. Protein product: CSAQAGANVLTF.